This is a list of T cell receptor beta chains from one sample in a study of T-cell reconstitution after alpha-beta-depleted transplantation in children. One entry per CDR3 protein results from TCRdb running MiXCR on the PCR reads. The sample shows approximately 500,000 distinct CDR3 sequences, roughly a tenth of them seen only once. Sample: PBMCs, taken before TCRalphabeta/CD19-depleted stem cell transplant. The receptor source for this set is a child aged 2 to 10 with inherited bone marrow failure, due to receive a stem cell transplant. Each CDR3 is given with its conserved first and last residue. D genes are given only for firm matches. Where a row states a size, it is once, few, many or the class of an expanded clone; other rows omit it.

cdr3_length j_call v_call d_call clone_size cdr3_nt cdr3_aa
14 TRBJ2-1 TRBV6-5 - many TGTGCCAGCAGTTACGGGCGCCCCTACAATGAGCAGTTCTTC CASSYGRPYNEQFF
15 TRBJ2-7 TRBV20-1 TRBD2 few TGCTGTGCTAGAGACTGGGGAGGGCCGGCCTACGAGCAGTACTTC CCARDWGGPAYEQYF
13 TRBJ1-2 TRBV7-2 - - TGTGCCAGCAGCTTAGGACAGGAGGGGGGCTACACCTTC CASSLGQEGGYTF
18 TRBJ2-7 TRBV11-2 - many TGTGCCAGCAGCTTAGGAGGGGGTCCCTTTAGTTTTGGCTACGAGCAGTACTTC CASSLGGGPFSFGYEQYF
18 TRBJ2-1 TRBV12-3/TRBV12-4 TRBD2 many TGTGCCAGCAGTCCTTTTGGTTTACTAGCGGGAGGGCCGGATGAGCAGTTCTTC CASSPFGLLAGGPDEQFF
19 TRBJ2-1 TRBV20-1 TRBD2 many TGCAGTGCTAGAAATCCGGGACTAGCGGGACAGAGCTCCTACAATGAGCAGTTCTTC CSARNPGLAGQSSYNEQFF
18 TRBJ2-5 TRBV11-2 - many TGTGCCAGCAGCCCTCAATGGTGGGGGGCGCGGAGCAAAGAGACCCAGTACTTC CASSPQWWGARSKETQYF
15 TRBJ2-1 TRBV11-2 - many TGTGCCAGCAGCTTAAGGGGGAGGGTCGACAATGAGCAGTTCTTC CASSLRGRVDNEQFF
15 TRBJ2-7 TRBV29-1 - many TGCAGCGTGGTCACATATACTGACGGGGCTTACGAGCAGTACTTC CSVVTYTDGAYEQYF
13 TRBJ2-1 TRBV12-3/TRBV12-4 - many TGTGCCACCGACTATGTCGGGTACAATGAGCAGTTCTTC CATDYVGYNEQFF
16 TRBJ2-3 TRBV7-6 TRBD2 many TGTGCCAGCAGCCACCCGGGACTAGCGGGCACAGATACGCAGTATTTT CASSHPGLAGTDTQYF
15 TRBJ2-3 TRBV5-1 TRBD2 few TGCGCCAGCAGCTTGGAGGGACTAGTGGTAGATACGCAGTATTTT CASSLEGLVVDTQYF
15 TRBJ1-2 TRBV12-3/TRBV12-4 TRBD1 many TGTGCCAGCAGTAGGACAGGGATGAATAACTATGGCTACACCTTC CASSRTGMNNYGYTF
14 TRBJ2-7 TRBV12-3/TRBV12-4 - many TGTGCCAGCGGCGCCGGGACACCGTCCTACGAGCAGTACTTC CASGAGTPSYEQYF
16 TRBJ2-5 TRBV29-1 TRBD2 many TGCAGCGCGCTTCCTTTAGCGGGAGGCTTCCAAGAGACCCAGTACTTC CSALPLAGGFQETQYF
14 TRBJ2-7 TRBV29-1 TRBD2 - TGCAGCGCACTTCTTAGCGGGAGGGCCAACGAGCAGTACTTC CSALLSGRANEQYF
14 TRBJ2-5 TRBV10-3 TRBD1 few TGTGCCATCAGATCAGACAGGGGGGAAGAGACCCAGTACTTC CAIRSDRGEETQYF
14 TRBJ2-1 TRBV20-1 - many TGCAGTGCTAGCGGCTACACTAAGTACAATGAGCAGTTCTTC CSASGYTKYNEQFF
18 TRBJ2-4 TRBV13 TRBD2 many TGTGCCAGCAGCCCGGGGACTAGCGGGGCTGTACCCAAAAACATTCAGTACTTC CASSPGTSGAVPKNIQYF
18 TRBJ2-3 TRBV9 TRBD1 many TGTGCCAGCAGCGTAGGGGACAGGGCATCCCTATCCACAGATACGCAGTATTTT CASSVGDRASLSTDTQYF
15 TRBJ1-2 TRBV7-9 - - TGTGCCAGCAGCTTCTCCCGTCTAGCTAACTATGGCTACACCTTC CASSFSRLANYGYTF
15 TRBJ1-1 TRBV3-1 - many TGTGCCAGCAGCCAAGACCCCACATTGAACACTGAAGCTTTCTTT CASSQDPTLNTEAFF
16 TRBJ1-1 TRBV4-3 - many TGCGCCAGCAGCCAAGCAGGAGGGGCAGGGAACACTGAAGCTTTCTTT CASSQAGGAGNTEAFF
16 TRBJ1-5 TRBV12-3/TRBV12-4 - few TGTGCCAGCAGTTTGCTCGGTAGTGAAGGGAATCAGCCCCAGCATTTT CASSLLGSEGNQPQHF
16 TRBJ2-2 TRBV7-2 TRBD2 - TGTGCCAGCAGCCCGGGAGGACTAGCGGGAGTCGGGGAGCTGTTTTTT CASSPGGLAGVGELFF
15 TRBJ1-2 TRBV20-1 - many TGCAGTGCTAGTAGGCCTCCAGAGAACTCCTATGGCTACACCTTC CSASRPPENSYGYTF
14 TRBJ2-3 TRBV20-1 - many TGCAGTGCTTTGAGCGGACTTAGCACAGATACGCAGTATTTT CSALSGLSTDTQYF
14 TRBJ2-5 TRBV6-1 - many TGTGCCAGCAGCCCCCTCCCAGGGCGAGAGACCCAGTACTTC CASSPLPGRETQYF
16 TRBJ1-1 TRBV12-3/TRBV12-4 - many TGTGCCAGCAGCCGAAGGAGCGGACCCGCAAATTCTGAAGCTTTCTTT CASSRRSGPANSEAFF
13 TRBJ2-7 TRBV7-2 TRBD1 many TGTGCCAGCAGCCGGGACAGCCGCTACGAGCAGTACTTC CASSRDSRYEQYF
14 TRBJ1-3 TRBV7-9 - few TGTGCCAGCAGCCCGACCCAGTCGGTCAACACCATATATTTT CASSPTQSVNTIYF
15 TRBJ2-7 TRBV6-1 TRBD1 few TGTGCCACCTCTTTCCCCCGGCGACAGGGGAACGAGCAGTACTTC CATSFPRRQGNEQYF